These 2 T cell receptor beta chains were all obtained from the same sample, sequenced in a study of blood T cell repertoires in COVID-19. TCRdb's copy holds only in-frame clones and misses some; the assay was immunoSEQ multiplex PCR. The sample lists approximately 290,000 clones, about 85% occurring once. The sequenced sample was peripheral blood. All receptors come from a human donor with COVID-19, enrolled during active disease. The donor label of this sample is uncertain.

The CDR3 loop is CASSLGGTYGYTF. The CDR3 coding sequence is TGTGCCAGCAGCTTAGGGGGTACCTATGGCTACACCTTC. This chain connects TRBV5-6 to TRBJ1-2; D is possibly TRBD1 (6 bases). The germline V gene has CDR1 SGHDT and CDR2 YYEEEE. The CDR3 is 13 amino acids. Deletions cut 2 bases from V and 4 bases from J, with 9 bases between.

This chain uses TRBV27 with TRBJ1-2, with TRBD1 matching over 9 bases. CDR1 MNHEY and CDR2 SMNVEV come from the germline V gene (reference sequence). The length of the CDR3 is 15 residues. V shed 2 bases and J 8 bases; nucleotides not matched to a gene: 9. The CDR3 protein is CASSLRPGTGYGYTF. The CDR3 region has the DNA TGTGCCAGCAGTTTACGTCCCGGGACAGGGTACGGCTACACCTTC.